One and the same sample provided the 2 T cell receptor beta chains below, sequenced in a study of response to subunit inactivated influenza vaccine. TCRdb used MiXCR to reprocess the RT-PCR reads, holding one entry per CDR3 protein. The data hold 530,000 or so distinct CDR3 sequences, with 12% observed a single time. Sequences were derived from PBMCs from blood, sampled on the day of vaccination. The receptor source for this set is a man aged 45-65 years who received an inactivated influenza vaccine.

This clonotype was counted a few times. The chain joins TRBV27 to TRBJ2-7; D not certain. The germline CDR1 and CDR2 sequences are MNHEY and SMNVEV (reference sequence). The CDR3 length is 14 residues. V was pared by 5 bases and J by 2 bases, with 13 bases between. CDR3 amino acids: CASSRSQPPYEQYF. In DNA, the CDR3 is TGTGCCAGCAGTCGGTCACAGCCGCCCTACGAGCAGTACTTC.

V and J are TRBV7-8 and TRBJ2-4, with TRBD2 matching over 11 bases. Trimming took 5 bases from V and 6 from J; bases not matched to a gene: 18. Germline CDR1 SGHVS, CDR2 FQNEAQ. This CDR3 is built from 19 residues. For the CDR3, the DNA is TGTGCCAGCAGCCCCATAGCGGGAGGGCCAAGTTCGGTGAGAAACATTCAGTACTTC. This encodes CASSPIAGGPSSVRNIQYF.